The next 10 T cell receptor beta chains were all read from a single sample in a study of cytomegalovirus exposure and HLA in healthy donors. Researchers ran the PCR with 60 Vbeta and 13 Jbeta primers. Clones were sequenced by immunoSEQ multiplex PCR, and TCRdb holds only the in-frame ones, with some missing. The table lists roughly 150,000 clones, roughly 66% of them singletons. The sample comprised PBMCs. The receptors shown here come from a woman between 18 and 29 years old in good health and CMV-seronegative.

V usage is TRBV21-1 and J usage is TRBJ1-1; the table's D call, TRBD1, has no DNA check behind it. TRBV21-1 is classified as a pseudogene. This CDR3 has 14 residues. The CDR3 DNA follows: TGTGCCAGCAGCAGACAGGGAAACGACACTGAAGCTTTCTTT. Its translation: CASSRQGNDTEAFF.

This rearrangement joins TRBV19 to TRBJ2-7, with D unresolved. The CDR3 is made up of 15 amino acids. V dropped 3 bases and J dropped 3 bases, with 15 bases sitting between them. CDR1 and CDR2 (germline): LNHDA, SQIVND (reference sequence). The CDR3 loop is CASSISTEAHYEQYF. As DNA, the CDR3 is TGTGCCAGTAGTATCTCGACCGAGGCCCACTACGAGCAGTACTTC.

CDR3 bases: TGTGCCAGCAGCCCCGGGACTAGCGGACTCAATGAGCAGTTCTTC. Amino acid sequence: CASSPGTSGLNEQFF. The chain combines TRBV7-6 with TRBJ2-1, with TRBD2 identical over 11 bases. Germline V gene data show CDR1 as SGHVS and CDR2 as FNYEAQ. The CDR3 is made up of 15 amino acids. V was pared by 5 bases and J by 6 bases, with 6 bases of the junction left unmatched.

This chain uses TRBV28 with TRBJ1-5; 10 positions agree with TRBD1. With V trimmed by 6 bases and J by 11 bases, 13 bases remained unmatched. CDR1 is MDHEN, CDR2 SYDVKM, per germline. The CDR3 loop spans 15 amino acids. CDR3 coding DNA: TGTGCCAGCAGCCTCGCCGGGACAGGGGAGGGAGCCCAGCATTTT. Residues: CASSLAGTGEGAQHF.

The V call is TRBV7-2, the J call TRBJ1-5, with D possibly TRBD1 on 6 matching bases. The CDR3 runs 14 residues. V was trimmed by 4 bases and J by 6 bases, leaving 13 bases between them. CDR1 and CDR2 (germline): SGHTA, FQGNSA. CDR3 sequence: CASSSGGLGQPQHF. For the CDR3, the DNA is TGTGCCAGCAGCTCGGGGGGCTTAGGTCAGCCCCAGCATTTT.

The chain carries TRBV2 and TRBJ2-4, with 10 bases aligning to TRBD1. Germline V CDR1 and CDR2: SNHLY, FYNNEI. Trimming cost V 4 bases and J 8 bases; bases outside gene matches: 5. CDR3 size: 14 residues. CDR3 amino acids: CASSGQGAWDIQYF. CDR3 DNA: TGTGCCAGCAGTGGACAGGGGGCTTGGGACATTCAGTACTTC.

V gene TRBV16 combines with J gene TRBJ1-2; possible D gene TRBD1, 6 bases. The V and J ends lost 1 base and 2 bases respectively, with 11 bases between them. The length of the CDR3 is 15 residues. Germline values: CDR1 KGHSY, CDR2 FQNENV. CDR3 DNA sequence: TGTGCCAGCAGCCAATTCCAGAGGGGGAACTATGGCTACACCTTC. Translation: CASSQFQRGNYGYTF.

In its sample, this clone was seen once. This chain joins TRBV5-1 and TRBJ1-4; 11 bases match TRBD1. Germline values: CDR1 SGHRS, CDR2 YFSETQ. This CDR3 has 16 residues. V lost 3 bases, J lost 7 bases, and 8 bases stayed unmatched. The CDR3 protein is CASSSTAGTGGEKLFF. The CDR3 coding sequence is TGCGCCAGCAGCTCCACCGCCGGGACAGGGGGTGAAAAACTGTTTTTT.

The CDR3 DNA sequence: TGTGCCAGCAGCAGAGCACAGGGGCGGCGGAATTCACCCCTCCACTTT. Translation gives CASSRAQGRRNSPLHF. This chain links TRBV7-8 with TRBJ1-6; 7 nucleotides agree with TRBD1. Germline CDR1 SGHVS, CDR2 FQNEAQ. V gave up 5 bases and J gave up 7 bases; unmatched junction bases: 11. The CDR3 is 16 amino acids. Full variable domain (rest looked up from reference TRBV7-8 and TRBJ1-6): GAGVSQSPRYKVAKRGQDVALRCDPISGHVSLFWYQQALGQGPEFLTYFQNEAQLDKSGLPSDRFFAERPEGSVSTLKIQRTQQEDSAVYLCASSRAQGRRNSPLHFGNGTRLTVT.

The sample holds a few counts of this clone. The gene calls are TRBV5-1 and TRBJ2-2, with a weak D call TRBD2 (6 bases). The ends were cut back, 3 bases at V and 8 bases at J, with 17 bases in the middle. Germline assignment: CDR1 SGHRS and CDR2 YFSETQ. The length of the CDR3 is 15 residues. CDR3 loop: CASSSIGSAGGELFF. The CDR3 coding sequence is TGCGCCAGCAGCTCGATTGGATCCGCGGGGGGGGAGCTGTTTTTT.